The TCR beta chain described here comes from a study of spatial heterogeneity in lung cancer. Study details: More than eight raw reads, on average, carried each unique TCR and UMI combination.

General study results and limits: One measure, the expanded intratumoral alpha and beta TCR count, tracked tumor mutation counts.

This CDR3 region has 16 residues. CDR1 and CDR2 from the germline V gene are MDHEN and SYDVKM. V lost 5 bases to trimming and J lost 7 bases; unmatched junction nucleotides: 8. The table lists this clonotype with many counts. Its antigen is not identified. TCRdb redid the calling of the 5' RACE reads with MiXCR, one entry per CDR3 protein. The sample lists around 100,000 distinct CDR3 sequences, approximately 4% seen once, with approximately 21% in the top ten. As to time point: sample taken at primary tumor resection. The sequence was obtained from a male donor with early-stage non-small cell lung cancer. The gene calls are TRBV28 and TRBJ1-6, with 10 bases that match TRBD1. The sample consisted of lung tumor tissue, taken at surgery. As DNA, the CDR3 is TGTGCCAGCAGTCCGAATAGACAGGGGGCGAATTCACCCCTCCACTTT. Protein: CASSPNRQGANSPLHF. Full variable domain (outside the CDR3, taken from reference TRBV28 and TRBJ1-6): DVKVTQSSRYLVKRTGEKVFLECVQDMDHENMFWYRQDPGLGLRLIYFSYDVKMKEKGDIPEGYSVSREKKERFSLILESASTNQTSMYLCASSPNRQGANSPLHFGNGTRLTVT.